The clone carrying this T cell receptor (beta chain) was seen at least ten times. These data come from a study of metastatic and nonmetastatic thyroid tumors. TCRdb re-processed the PCR reads through MiXCR. The table lists tens of thousands of clones, 15% of them singletons. CDR1 MGHDK and CDR2 SYGVNS come from the germline V gene. This CDR3 is built from 17 residues. Trimming took 3 bases from V and 5 from J; bases not matched to a gene: 9. No patient had received any treatment before thyroid surgery. The sample was blood. The sequence was collected from a female donor with papillary thyroid cancer or a benign thyroid nodule (not recorded which). Some clones in this sample may be carry-over from other donors' samples. The chain recombines TRBV25-1 with TRBJ2-2; TRBD1 aligns across 10 bases. The CDR3 region is CASSDHRDRGFTGELFF. CDR3 bases: TGTGCCAGCAGTGACCACCGGGACAGGGGATTTACCGGGGAGCTGTTTTTT.